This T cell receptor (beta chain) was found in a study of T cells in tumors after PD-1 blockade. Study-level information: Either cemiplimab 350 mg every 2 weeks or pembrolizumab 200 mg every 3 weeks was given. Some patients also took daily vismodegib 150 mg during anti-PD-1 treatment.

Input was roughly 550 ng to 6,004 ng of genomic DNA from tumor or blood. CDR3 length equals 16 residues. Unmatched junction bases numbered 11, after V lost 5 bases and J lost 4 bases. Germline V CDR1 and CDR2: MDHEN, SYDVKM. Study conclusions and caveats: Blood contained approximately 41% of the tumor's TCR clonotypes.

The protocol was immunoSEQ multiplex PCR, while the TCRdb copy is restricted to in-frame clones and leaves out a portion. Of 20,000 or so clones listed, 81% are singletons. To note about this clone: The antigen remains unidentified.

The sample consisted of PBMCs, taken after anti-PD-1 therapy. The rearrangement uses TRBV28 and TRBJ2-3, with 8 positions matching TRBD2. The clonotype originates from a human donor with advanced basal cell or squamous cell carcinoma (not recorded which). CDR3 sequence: CASSPTPGGDADTQYF. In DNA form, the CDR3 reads TGTGCCAGCAGTCCCACGCCCGGGGGGGATGCAGATACGCAGTATTTT.